Listed here are 5 T cell receptor beta chains from one sample, sequenced in a study of shared clonotypes between healthy human individuals. Clones were sequenced by immunoSEQ multiplex PCR, and TCRdb holds only the in-frame ones, with some missing. This table holds roughly 2,300,000 clones, 92% found once. Sequenced input: naive CD4+ T cells from PBMCs. Subset of the sample: CD45RA+ positively selected. The receptors derive from a man between 18 and 29 years old in good health. Some clones in this sample may be carry-over from other donors' samples.

The V call is TRBV6-6, the J call TRBJ2-7; a possible D gene is TRBD1 (7 bases). Germline V gene sequence: CDR1 MNHNY, CDR2 SVGAGI (reference sequence). The V end was cut by 2 bases, the J end by 5 bases, with 13 bases between. The CDR3 consists of 14 residues. Here the CDR3 reads CASSYLDREDEQYF. The DNA for the CDR3 is TGTGCCAGCAGTTACCTCGACAGGGAGGACGAGCAGTACTTC.

V gene TRBV7-6 combines with J gene TRBJ2-5; the match to TRBD2 covers 9 bases. The ends lost 0 bases at V and 5 bases at J; junction bases unmatched: 4. CDR3 size: 15 residues. In germline, CDR1 is SGHVS, CDR2 FNYEAQ. The chain's CDR3 is CASSLAGTSQETQYF. Here the CDR3 DNA reads TGTGCCAGCAGCTTAGCGGGGACTAGCCAGGAGACCCAGTACTTC. The full variable domain, with the rest looked up from reference TRBV7-6 and TRBJ2-5, is GAGVSQSPRYKVTKRGQDVALRCDPISGHVSLYWYRQALGQGPEFLTYFNYEAQQDKSGLPNDRFSAERPEGSISTLTIQRTEQRDSAMYRCASSLAGTSQETQYFGPGTRLLVL.

This CDR3 reads CASSLGGTGIYNEQFF. DNA of the CDR3: TGTGCCAGCAGTTTAGGCGGGACAGGGATTTACAATGAGCAGTTCTTC. The V gene is TRBV28, the J gene TRBJ2-1; 9 nucleotides line up with TRBD1. Germline CDR1 is MDHEN and CDR2 is SYDVKM. V lost 2 bases, J lost 4 bases, and 6 bases stayed unmatched. The CDR3 length is 16 residues. The entire variable domain, with the rest obtained from reference TRBV28 and TRBJ2-1, is as follows: DVKVTQSSRYLVKRTGEKVFLECVQDMDHENMFWYRQDPGLGLRLIYFSYDVKMKEKGDIPEGYSVSREKKERFSLILESASTNQTSMYLCASSLGGTGIYNEQFFGPGTRLTVL.

This chain connects TRBV6-1 to TRBJ1-1; D unresolved. Germline CDR1 reads MNHNS; CDR2 reads SASEGT. The V end lost 6 bases, the J end lost 0 bases, and 11 bases lay between the germline ends. The CDR3 runs 14 residues. The chain's CDR3 is CASRLKSMNTEAFF. CDR3 bases: TGTGCCAGCAGACTCAAGTCGATGAACACTGAAGCTTTCTTT.

The chain has TRBV2 and TRBJ1-2; possible D gene TRBD1, 5 bases. CDR1 SNHLY and CDR2 FYNNEI come from the germline V gene. The CDR3 is 14 amino acids. V lost 6 bases and J 4 bases, leaving 15 bases between the germline ends. In DNA, the CDR3 is TGTGCCAGCAGGCCCCAGGGATCCACCTATGGCTACACCTTC. It codes for CASRPQGSTYGYTF.